This T cell receptor beta chain came from a study of regulatory T cells in long-lasting Graves disease. The junction had 7 bases not matched to a gene; V was cut back by 7 bases and J by 2 bases. Looked up from germline, CDR1 is SGHRS and CDR2 is YFSETQ. This CDR3 contains 15 residues. Time point defined: newly diagnosed GD, antithyroid drugs for less than 3 months. Extracted RNA from PBMCs served as the source of the TCR library. A peripheral blood sample, roughly 8.7 milliliters in volume, was drawn into EDTA tubes. TCR beta libraries were built with iRepertoire HTBI primers and Arm-PCR of CDR3 regions. TCRdb processed the multiplex PCR reads anew with MiXCR; each CDR3 protein has one entry. The sample records approximately 400,000 distinct CDR3 sequences, about 16% being singletons. This clonotype was detected many times. These data also featured in a second study, about T cells in Graves' hyperthyroidism and ophthalmopathy.

The sample consisted of peripheral blood mononuclear cells (PBMCs), taken at new diagnosis, from a patient treated with antithyroid drugs. The V gene is TRBV5-1, the J gene TRBJ2-3; TRBD2 matches 10 bases. This TCR was sampled from a woman in her twenties or thirties with Graves disease. In DNA form, the CDR3 reads TGCGCCAGCCTCCTTAGCGGGAGGAACACAGATACGCAGTATTTT. Its translation: CASLLSGRNTDTQYF.